One and the same sample provided the 28 T cell receptor beta chains below, sequenced in a study of response to subunit inactivated influenza vaccine listed by TCRdb under 2018. Library preparation was by RT-PCR. TCRdb records Illumina HiSeq 2500 as the sequencer. Starting from the raw public reads, TCRdb applied fastp trimming at Q25, assembled clones with MiXCR and retained in-frame beta chains. Rows with a matching CDR3 protein are joined into one entry that keeps the most common DNA and genes. The sample data list 450,000 to 600,000 distinct CDR3 sequences, and roughly 7.9% of these were observed just once. 10% to 15% of the sample goes to the ten largest clones. This sample comprised PBMCs from blood, obtained around 25 months after vaccination. The receptors were gathered from a man aged 50 to 69 who received an inactivated influenza vaccine. Donor details come from another sample of the same person, matched by shared clones.

This clonotype was recorded many times. J is TRBJ2-3 and V is TRBV2, with a possible D match to TRBD2 (5 bases). This CDR3 has 14 residues. The germline V and J ends were trimmed by 6 bases and 2 bases, with 12 bases remaining between them. Germline assignment: CDR1 SNHLY and CDR2 FYNNEI. CDR3: CASRGDSYTDTQYF. The CDR3 DNA reads TGTGCCAGCAGGGGAGACTCCTACACAGATACGCAGTATTTT.

This clonotype was recorded a few times. This rearrangement joins TRBV29-1 to TRBJ2-2; D is perhaps TRBD2 (6 bases). The CDR3 is made up of 14 amino acids. The germline V and J ends were trimmed by 5 bases and 2 bases, with 12 bases remaining between them. The germline V gene has CDR1 SQVTM and CDR2 ANQGSEA. CDR3 sequence reads: CSVKPGLNTGELFF. The CDR3 DNA is TGCAGCGTTAAACCGGGACTCAACACCGGGGAGCTGTTTTTT.

This clonotype was observed many times. The V gene is TRBV11-1, the J gene TRBJ2-3; 11 positions agree with TRBD2. Germline V gene sequence: CDR1 SGHAT, CDR2 FQDESV (reference sequence). With V trimmed by 5 bases and J by 2 bases, 6 bases remained unmatched. This CDR3 region has 16 residues. The CDR3 is CASSIRLAGSTDTQYF. The DNA of the CDR3 is TGTGCCAGCAGCATCAGACTAGCGGGATCCACAGATACGCAGTATTTT.

The sample holds many counts of this clonotype. The gene calls are TRBV6-1 and TRBJ2-5; 13 bases are shared with TRBD2. Germline CDR1 MNHNS, CDR2 SASEGT. The ends lost 5 bases at V and 0 bases at J; junction bases unmatched: 12. This CDR3 spans 19 amino acids. CDR3 DNA: TGTGCCAGCAGTACACGTCCCGGGACTAGCGGGATATACCAAGAGACCCAGTACTTC. It encodes CASSTRPGTSGIYQETQYF.

A few counts support this clonotype. The chain is built from TRBV6-5 and TRBJ2-1, with D tentatively TRBD2 (6 bases). V was pared by 0 bases and J by 7 bases, with 7 bases between. Per germline, CDR1 MNHEY and CDR2 SVGAGI. The CDR3 length is 13 residues. The CDR3 DNA sequence: TGTGCCAGCAGTTACTCGGAGGGGAATGAGCAGTTCTTC. Encoded protein: CASSYSEGNEQFF.

This clonotype was counted between two and nine times. V gene TRBV20-1 combines with J gene TRBJ2-7, with TRBD2 identical over 9 bases. In germline, CDR1 is DFQATT, CDR2 SNEGSKA (reference sequence). Unmatched junction bases numbered 6, after V lost 1 base and J lost 2 bases. The CDR3 loop spans 15 amino acids. CDR3 in DNA: TGCAGTGCTAGAGCTGGAGCGGGAGGCCCCTACGAGCAGTACTTC. This encodes CSARAGAGGPYEQYF.

This clonotype turned up a few times. The V call is TRBV15, the J call TRBJ2-7, with D hard to call. Germline V gene lookup returns CDR1 LNHNV and CDR2 YYDKDF (reference sequence). The CDR3 runs to 16 residues. The V end was cut by 5 bases, the J end by 0 bases, with 17 bases between. CDR3 sequence: CATSGSDTGYSYEQYF. The CDR3 DNA sequence: TGTGCCACCAGCGGGTCCGACACCGGGTACTCCTACGAGCAGTACTTC.

This clonotype was detected ten times or more. The chain couples TRBV5-1 to TRBJ1-1; 7 bases are shared with TRBD1. CDR3 length equals 13 residues. Germline V gene sequence: CDR1 SGHRS, CDR2 YFSETQ. With V trimmed by 3 bases and J by 3 bases, 2 bases remained unmatched. Written as DNA, the CDR3 is TGCGCCAGCAGCTCTACAGGGGACACTGAAGCTTTCTTT. It translates to CASSSTGDTEAFF.

The chain recombines TRBV9 with TRBJ2-1; a weak D match, TRBD1 (6 bases). The CDR3 has 15 amino acids. Trimming removed 0 bases at V and 7 bases at J, with 14 bases between. The germline CDR1 and CDR2 sequences are SGDLS and YYNGEE. This CDR3 reads CASSVVAGARNEQFF. CDR3 sequence (DNA): TGTGCCAGCAGCGTAGTGGCAGGGGCAAGGAATGAGCAGTTCTTC.

Only a few counts were recorded for this clonotype. The chain recombines TRBV24-1 with TRBJ2-7, with D possibly TRBD1 on 5 matching bases. Germline loops: CDR1 KGHDR, CDR2 SFDVKD. The CDR3 is 15 residues long. V was shortened by 1 base and J by 1 base, with 10 bases between the two germline ends. DNA of the CDR3: TGTGCCACCAGTGATTTAATTAGGGGTTCCTACGAGCAGTACTTC. Amino acid sequence: CATSDLIRGSYEQYF.

Ten or more counts support this clonotype. The V gene is TRBV11-2, the J gene TRBJ2-1; 12 bases align to TRBD2. The CDR3 extends over 19 amino acids. V lost 2 bases to trimming and J lost 4 bases; unmatched junction nucleotides: 12. Germline V gene lookup returns CDR1 SGHAT and CDR2 FQNNGV. CDR3 DNA: TGTGCCAGCAGCTTACCAAGGACTAGCGGGACGAAGGGGTACAATGAGCAGTTCTTC. This sequence encodes CASSLPRTSGTKGYNEQFF.

This clonotype was picked up many times. This chain connects TRBV4-1 to TRBJ2-1, with D unclear. This CDR3 has 16 amino acids. V dropped 0 bases and J dropped 10 bases, with 19 bases sitting between them. Looked up from germline, CDR1 is MGHRA and CDR2 is YSYEKL. CDR3 coding DNA: TGCGCCAGCAGCCAAGATTCAGATCTAGACCGTAGCGAGCAGTTCTTC. Encoded protein: CASSQDSDLDRSEQFF.

This clonotype was detected a few times. This chain connects TRBV12-3 or TRBV12-4 to TRBJ2-7; 8 bases are shared with TRBD1. The CDR3 has 14 residues. V was pared by 6 bases and J by 3 bases, with 7 bases of the junction left unmatched. CDR3 coding DNA: TGTGCCAGCAGCCTACGCGGACAGGGCTACGAGCAGTACTTC. It codes for CASSLRGQGYEQYF.

The V gene is TRBV5-1, the J gene TRBJ2-7; the D is unclear. Per the germline V gene, CDR1 is SGHRS and CDR2 is YFSETQ. V lost 4 bases and J 3 bases, leaving 11 bases between the germline ends. The CDR3 consists of 13 residues. Here the CDR3 DNA reads TGCGCCAGCAGCGAGAAAATCCTCTACGAGCAGTACTTC. As protein: CASSEKILYEQYF.

The chain joins TRBV5-5 to TRBJ1-6; D is uncertain. Germline V gene sequence: CDR1 SGHKS, CDR2 YYEKEE (reference sequence). Trimming pared 3 bases from V and 5 bases from J, leaving 15 bases between. CDR3 size: 16 residues. The DNA for the CDR3 is TGTGCCAGCAGCTGGGCCGGCAACGGCAATAATTCACCCCTCCACTTT. As protein: CASSWAGNGNNSPLHF.

This clonotype was found a few times. The chain has TRBV6-2 or TRBV6-3 and TRBJ2-1, with 7 bases that match TRBD2. With V trimmed by 6 bases and J by 9 bases, 23 bases remained unmatched. The V gene's germline CDR1 is MNHEY and CDR2 SVGEGT. The CDR3 runs 18 residues. DNA for the CDR3: TGTGCCAGCAGAACACGGTGGCGCGGGAGCCCACTGTCGGGTGAGCAGTTCTTC. Its protein is CASRTRWRGSPLSGEQFF.

This clonotype was detected ten times or more. V is TRBV20-1 and J is TRBJ1-2, with a possible D match to TRBD1 (6 bases). The ends were cut back, 1 base at V and 3 bases at J, with 12 bases in the middle. This CDR3 is 14 amino acids long. Looked up from germline, CDR1 is DFQATT and CDR2 is SNEGSKA (reference sequence). The CDR3 is CSARAGVFYYGYTF. In DNA, the CDR3 is TGCAGTGCTAGAGCAGGGGTTTTTTACTATGGCTACACCTTC.

This chain links TRBV5-6 with TRBJ2-7; 10 bases fit TRBD1. The CDR3 length is 16 residues. Unmatched junction bases numbered 8, after V lost 0 bases and J lost 5 bases. The germline gives CDR1 SGHDT, CDR2 YYEEEE. The CDR3 sequence: CASSLVLGTGAHEQYF. In nucleotides, the CDR3 is TGTGCCAGCAGCTTGGTTTTAGGGACAGGGGCCCACGAGCAGTACTTC.

This clonotype was recorded at least ten times. V and J are TRBV4-3 and TRBJ2-2; D is ambiguous. Germline CDR1 LGHNA, CDR2 YSLEER. The CDR3 totals 13 residues. Trimming stripped 3 bases from V and 6 bases from J, with 8 bases between. The CDR3 loop reads CASSQANAGELFF. Here the CDR3 DNA reads TGCGCCAGCAGCCAGGCAAATGCCGGGGAGCTGTTTTTT.

The chain recombines TRBV29-1 with TRBJ2-7; 7 positions agree with TRBD1. Germline V gene data show CDR1 as SQVTM and CDR2 as ANQGSEA. Trimming cost V 1 base and J 9 bases; bases outside gene matches: 18. The CDR3 consists of 16 residues. The CDR3 loop is CSVEAHDGTDLGGQYF. CDR3 in DNA: TGCAGCGTTGAAGCCCACGACGGGACAGACCTCGGTGGGCAGTACTTC.

This clonotype has ten or more counts. The chain employs TRBV12-3 or TRBV12-4 and TRBJ2-3; D unclear. The V end lost 1 base, the J end lost 2 bases, and 4 bases lay between the germline ends. The CDR3 runs to 13 residues. CDR3 DNA: TGTGCCAGCAGTTTAGTGTTCACAGATACGCAGTATTTT. The encoded protein is CASSLVFTDTQYF.

There are many counts of this clonotype. This rearrangement joins TRBV6-4 to TRBJ2-7; the D is unclear. Trimming removed 4 bases from V and 5 bases from J, with 3 bases in between. Germline V gives CDR1 MRHNA, CDR2 SNTAGT. CDR3 length: 10 amino acids. The CDR3, as DNA: TGTGCCAGCAGTGTCCACGAGCAGTACTTC. As protein: CASSVHEQYF.

Of note for this clonotype: At one boundary the junction diverges from the germline segment, which might be a read error. The CDR3 DNA reads TGTGTCACCAGTGATGGGTATTCGGGCGGATACACCGGGGAGCTGTTTTTT. Translating gives CVTSDGYSGGYTGELFF. V usage is TRBV24-1 and J usage is TRBJ2-2; D is ambiguous. CDR1 is KGHDR, CDR2 SFDVKD, per germline. This CDR3 region has 17 residues.

This clonotype occurred a few times. The J gene is TRBJ2-3, the V gene TRBV4-2, with 12 bases that match TRBD1. CDR3 length equals 16 residues. Germline V CDR1 and CDR2: LGHNA, YNFKEQ. V dropped 4 bases and J dropped 3; count of bases not matched to a gene: 5. The chain's CDR3 is CASSRGDRGRTDTQYF. The DNA for the CDR3 is TGTGCCAGCAGCCGCGGGGACAGGGGGCGAACAGATACGCAGTATTTT.

The chain couples TRBV15 to TRBJ2-5; 8 bases agree with TRBD1. Germline CDR1 reads LNHNV; CDR2 reads YYDKDF (reference sequence). The CDR3 has 14 residues. Germline trimming cut 9 bases from V and 4 bases from J; bases unmatched to any gene: 10. In DNA, the CDR3 is TGTGCCACGAGAAGACAGGGGCGGGGAGAGACCCAGTACTTC. Encoded protein: CATRRQGRGETQYF.

At least ten counts were recorded for this clonotype. In DNA, the CDR3 is TGTGCCACCAGCAGAGGTTCGACGGCCTACAATGAGCAGTTCTTC. It specifies CATSRGSTAYNEQFF. The chain recombines TRBV15 with TRBJ2-1; D unclear. V lost 1 base and J lost 2, with 9 bases in between. There are 15 residues in the CDR3. CDR1 LNHNV and CDR2 YYDKDF come from the germline V gene (reference sequence). The full variable domain, rest sourced from reference TRBV15 and TRBJ2-1, is DAMVIQNPRYQVTQFGKPVTLSCSQTLNHNVMYWYQQKSSQAPKLLFHYYDKDFNNEADTPDNFQSRRPNTSFCFLDIRSPGLGDTAMYLCATSRGSTAYNEQFFGPGTRLTVL.

This clonotype has just a few counts. This chain uses TRBV10-2 with TRBJ2-7, with a weak D call TRBD1 (6 bases). Germline V CDR1 and CDR2: WSHSY, SAAADI. The CDR3 is 14 residues long. The germline V and J ends were trimmed by 2 bases and 6 bases, with 14 bases remaining between them. The CDR3 region has the DNA TGCGCCAGCAGTGAGGGTTTTGGGGGCTCCGAGCAGTACTTC. Translated: CASSEGFGGSEQYF.

This clonotype was counted between two and nine times. The chain recombines TRBV4-3 with TRBJ2-5, with TRBD2 identical over 8 bases. Germline V CDR1 and CDR2: LGHNA, YSLEER. The CDR3 covers 15 residues. J was trimmed by 4 bases and V by 4 bases; bases with no gene match: 8. CDR3 bases: TGCGCCAGCAGCCGCGACGGGAGGGCCGGAGAGACCCAGTACTTC. Its protein is CASSRDGRAGETQYF.